The present TCR beta chain was sequenced within a study of technical replicates of blood from a few donors. Data came from immunoSEQ multiplex PCR; TCRdb stores just in-frame clones and leaves some out. The data contain tens of thousands of clones, around 93% of them singletons. The specimen was T cells isolated from PBMCs. The sequence came from a human donor in good health.

CDR3 residues: CASTAVPYSNQPQHF. CDR3 nucleotide sequence: TGTGCCAGCACCGCAGTGCCTTATAGCAATCAGCCCCAGCATTTT. The chain links TRBV27 to TRBJ1-5, with no clear D. CDR1 is MNHEY and CDR2 is SMNVEV in the germline V gene (reference sequence). The CDR3 is 15 residues long. V was clipped by 7 bases and J by 0 bases, with 13 bases between them.